A selection of T cell receptor beta chains follows, all from one sample in a study of beta chain features in type 1 diabetes. Assay used: immunoSEQ multiplex PCR; TCRdb lists only in-frame clones, some missing. The data contain over 40,000 clones, 51% of them singletons. Sequencing was performed on Tregs from blood. The source is a woman between 18 and 29 years old in good health. CDR3s include the opening cysteine and the closing phenylalanine or tryptophan. A D gene is named only where the DNA matches it firmly. Rows may omit the clone size; those that give it use once, few, many or a size class.

CDR3nt: TGTGCCAGCAGACCCGGACTAGCGGTCGGGAATGAGCAGTTCTTC
CDR3aa: CASRPGLAVGNEQFF
v_gene: TRBV6-5
j_gene: TRBJ2-1
d_gene: TRBD2
abundance: NA

CDR3nt: TGTGCCAGCAGCAAGAAAGGAGGGGATGATCAGCCCCAGCATTTT
CDR3aa: CASSKKGGDDQPQHF
v_gene: TRBV21-1
j_gene: TRBJ1-5
d_gene: NA
abundance: NA

CDR3nt: TGTGCCATCAAGGAGGGACAGGGTTTAGGCGAGCAGTACTTC
CDR3aa: CAIKEGQGLGEQYF
v_gene: TRBV10-3
j_gene: TRBJ2-7
d_gene: TRBD1
abundance: NA

CDR3nt: TGTGCCAGCACCATATACGCGGGGGCCTACTATGGCTACACCTTC
CDR3aa: CASTIYAGAYYGYTF
v_gene: TRBV6-5
j_gene: TRBJ1-2
d_gene: NA
abundance: NA

CDR3nt: TGTGCCAGCAGCCCCAGGCGGGACAGCGATGGCTACACCTTC
CDR3aa: CASSPRRDSDGYTF
v_gene: TRBV4-2
j_gene: TRBJ1-2
d_gene: TRBD1
abundance: NA

CDR3nt: TGTGCCAGCAGTTGGCTGGAGGGGAATACGCAGTATTTT
CDR3aa: CASSWLEGNTQYF
v_gene: TRBV5-4
j_gene: TRBJ2-3
d_gene: NA
abundance: medium-sized

CDR3nt: TGTGCCAGCAGCTCCCGACAGGGTGAGGATGGCTACACCTTC
CDR3aa: CASSSRQGEDGYTF
v_gene: TRBV13
j_gene: TRBJ1-2
d_gene: TRBD1
abundance: NA

CDR3nt: TGTGCCAGTAATGGACAGGGCGGTCAGCCCCAGCATTTT
CDR3aa: CASNGQGGQPQHF
v_gene: TRBV19
j_gene: TRBJ1-5
d_gene: TRBD1
abundance: few

CDR3nt: TGTGCCAGCAGTAGGACTAGCGGAACAACCTACGAGCAGTACTTC
CDR3aa: CASSRTSGTTYEQYF
v_gene: TRBV28
j_gene: TRBJ2-7
d_gene: TRBD2
abundance: once

CDR3nt: TGTGCCAGTAGTATCGGAACTACGGGGACTGAAGCTTTCTTT
CDR3aa: CASSIGTTGTEAFF
v_gene: TRBV19
j_gene: TRBJ1-1
d_gene: NA
abundance: NA

CDR3nt: TGTGCCAGCAGCTCCCGGACTAGCGGGAAATCGGAGACCCAGTACTTC
CDR3aa: CASSSRTSGKSETQYF
v_gene: TRBV7-2
j_gene: TRBJ2-5
d_gene: TRBD2
abundance: NA

CDR3nt: TGTGCCACCAGCAGGCAGGGTGGCTACGAGCAGTACTTC
CDR3aa: CATSRQGGYEQYF
v_gene: TRBV15
j_gene: TRBJ2-7
d_gene: NA
abundance: few

CDR3nt: TGTGCCAGCAGTCCAGGGGCTTCTAATGAAAAACTGTTTTTT
CDR3aa: CASSPGASNEKLFF
v_gene: TRBV6-1
j_gene: TRBJ1-4
d_gene: NA
abundance: NA

CDR3nt: TGTGCCAGCAGCTTTACAGGGGGCCTTTACAATGAGCAGTTCTTC
CDR3aa: CASSFTGGLYNEQFF
v_gene: TRBV7-3
j_gene: TRBJ2-1
d_gene: TRBD1
abundance: few